The next 14 T cell receptor beta chains were all read from a single sample in a study of blood T cell repertoires in COVID-19. The assay was immunoSEQ multiplex PCR, and TCRdb's table has in-frame clones only and misses some. The sample gives about 160,000 clones, roughly 90% of which show up once; 3% to 4.5% is in the top ten. The sample taken for sequencing was peripheral blood. These receptors all come from a woman aged 60-75 years who had recovered from COVID-19.

This chain joins TRBV24-1 and TRBJ2-1; D is possibly TRBD1 (6 bases). V dropped 3 bases and J dropped 0 bases, with 11 bases sitting between them. From germline, CDR1 is KGHDR and CDR2 SFDVKD. The CDR3 has 16 amino acids. In DNA, the CDR3 is TGTGCCACCAGTGATGATAGCAGGGGCTCCTACAATGAGCAGTTCTTC. It encodes CATSDDSRGSYNEQFF.

The chain recombines TRBV19 with TRBJ1-2; TRBD1 agrees at 8 bases. Germline loops: CDR1 LNHDA, CDR2 SQIVND (reference sequence). This CDR3 has 15 residues. Unmatched junction bases numbered 11, after V lost 5 bases and J lost 6 bases. The CDR3 DNA reads as TGTGCCAGTAGTTTAAATGCGGACAGGGTGGATGGCTACACCTTC. This translates into CASSLNADRVDGYTF.

The chain joins TRBV11-3 to TRBJ2-5, with 8 bases lining up with TRBD2. CDR1 is SGHNT and CDR2 is YENEEA in the germline V gene. The ends lost 3 bases at V and 5 bases at J; junction bases unmatched: 11. The CDR3 is made up of 16 amino acids. The CDR3 DNA is TGTGCCAGCAGCTTTGGGACTAGAACCATGGGGGAGACCCAGTACTTC. Residues: CASSFGTRTMGETQYF. Together with reference TRBV11-3 and TRBJ2-5, the CDR3 gives the full variable domain: EAGVVQSPRYKIIEKKQPVAFWCNPISGHNTLYWYLQNLGQGPELLIRYENEEAVDDSQLPKDRFSAERLKGVDSTLKIQPAELGDSAVYLCASSFGTRTMGETQYFGPGTRLLVL.

This rearrangement joins TRBV28 to TRBJ1-2, with D possibly matching TRBD1 (5 bases). There are 16 residues in the CDR3. The V gene's germline CDR1 is MDHEN and CDR2 SYDVKM. Trimming removed 3 bases at V and 4 bases at J, with 18 bases between. CDR3 amino acids: CASSLTPSGGSYGYTF. Written as DNA, the CDR3 is TGTGCCAGCAGTTTGACCCCTTCCGGGGGAAGCTATGGCTACACCTTC.

J is TRBJ2-3 and V is TRBV7-2; TRBD1 aligns across 11 bases. Trimming took 5 bases from V and 5 from J; bases not matched to a gene: 9. Germline values: CDR1 SGHTA, CDR2 FQGNSA. There are 16 residues in the CDR3. This chain's CDR3 is CASSTTLDRGRDTQYF. The CDR3 DNA is TGTGCCAGCAGCACAACTCTGGACAGGGGGCGAGATACGCAGTATTTT.

The chain is built from TRBV24-1 and TRBJ2-5, with 7 bases that match TRBD1. Trimming removed 9 bases from V and 0 bases from J; junction bases left unmatched: 0. Germline V gene sequence: CDR1 KGHDR, CDR2 SFDVKD. This CDR3 spans 12 amino acids. The CDR3 DNA follows: TGTGCCACCGGGACAGACCAAGAGACCCAGTACTTC. Translation gives CATGTDQETQYF.

The chain carries TRBV6-6 and TRBJ2-3; D might be TRBD2 (7 bases). V was cut by 10 bases and J by 4 bases, with 24 bases left in between. The germline gives CDR1 MNHNY, CDR2 SVGAGI (reference sequence). The CDR3 totals 16 residues. The DNA for the CDR3 is TGTGCCACCCGAAAAGCAGAGGGGGGAGGGTCAGATACGCAGTATTTT. Translated: CATRKAEGGGSDTQYF.

The table lists this clone with many counts. The V gene is TRBV18, the J gene TRBJ1-3; 7 nucleotides agree with TRBD1. The CDR3 has 15 amino acids. Germline values: CDR1 KGHSH, CDR2 LQKENI. J was trimmed by 3 bases and V by 1 base; bases with no gene match: 3. This CDR3 is CASSPQGADGNTIYF. CDR3 in DNA: TGTGCCAGCTCACCACAGGGGGCTGATGGAAACACCATATATTTT.

The genes are TRBV6-2 or TRBV6-3 and TRBJ1-1; TRBD1 agrees at 10 bases. Germline CDR1 and CDR2: MNHEY and SVGEGT. Unmatched junction bases numbered 0, after V lost 4 bases and J lost 1 base. There are 14 residues in the CDR3. The CDR3 DNA reads as TGTGCCAGCAGTTGGGACAGGGGGAACACTGAAGCTTTCTTT. This sequence encodes CASSWDRGNTEAFF.

A few counts support this clone. The V call is TRBV18, the J call TRBJ2-7; 10 bases line up with TRBD1. The CDR3 has 15 amino acids. The ends lost 6 bases at V and 3 bases at J; junction bases unmatched: 8. Germline V lookup: CDR1 KGHSH, CDR2 LQKENI. The CDR3 reads CASSPGTGDLYEQYF. The CDR3 nucleotides are TGTGCCAGCTCTCCCGGGACAGGGGATCTCTACGAGCAGTACTTC.

This rearrangement joins TRBV2 to TRBJ1-3; 7 bases agree with TRBD1. The CDR3 has 14 amino acids. Germline V CDR1 and CDR2: SNHLY, FYNNEI. V shed 6 bases, J shed 3 bases, and the junction held 5 bases outside the gene matches. The CDR3 sequence is CASSLTGFGNTIYF. CDR3 nucleotide sequence: TGTGCCAGCAGCCTGACAGGGTTTGGAAACACCATATATTTT. Full variable domain (remainder filled in from reference TRBV2 and TRBJ1-3): EPEVTQTPSHQVTQMGQEVILRCVPISNHLYFYWYRQILGQKVEFLVSFYNNEISEKSEIFDDQFSVERPDGSNFTLKIRSTKLEDSAMYFCASSLTGFGNTIYFGEGSWLTVV.

The rearrangement uses TRBV5-1 and TRBJ2-3; 10 bases are shared with TRBD2. Germline trimming cut 2 bases from V and 5 bases from J; bases unmatched to any gene: 8. CDR3 length: 16 amino acids. In germline, CDR1 is SGHRS, CDR2 YFSETQ. CDR3 sequence: CASSLFTSGDVDTQYF. The CDR3 region has the DNA TGCGCCAGCAGCTTATTCACTAGCGGGGATGTAGATACGCAGTATTTT.

This chain connects TRBV19 to TRBJ1-2; perhaps TRBD1 as D (6 bases). V was shortened by 10 bases and J by 2 bases, with 20 bases between the two germline ends. The CDR3 is 15 residues long. Germline V lookup: CDR1 LNHDA, CDR2 SQIVND (reference sequence). In nucleotides, the CDR3 is TGTGCCACACGCAGGGGTGGGGGAAGCAACTATGGCTACACCTTC. Residues: CATRRGGGSNYGYTF.

This chain connects TRBV4-3 to TRBJ2-7, with a possible D match to TRBD1 (5 bases). The CDR3 sequence is 14 residues long. CDR1 is LGHNA, CDR2 YSLEER, per germline. The V end lost 0 bases, the J end lost 4 bases, and 10 bases lay between the germline ends. DNA of the CDR3: TGCGCCAGCAGCCAAGATAGGGGTGCGTACGAGCAGTACTTC. It encodes CASSQDRGAYEQYF.